The 10 T cell receptor beta chains given below trace back to one sample, sequenced in a study of PD-L1 blockade in urothelial cancer listed by TCRdb under 2017. The sample's time point, from its label and the paper: peripheral blood 6 weeks after treatment start. Library prep was done by the immunoSEQ multiplex PCR assay. TCRdb took this table from immuneACCESS and kept in-frame rearrangements with V and J called. Such tables lack part of the clones; where checked against another copy, unresolved V genes explain under half of the gap, and the rest is unexplained. The sample includes about 120,000 clones, with about 91% observed a single time. More than 3% of the sample goes to the ten largest clones. Sequencing was performed on PBMCs, taken around atezolizumab (anti-PD-L1) treatment. The receptors stem from a man in his fifties or sixties with urothelial cancer.

V and J are TRBV9 and TRBJ1-2; TRBD1 aligns across 9 bases. J lost 4 bases, V lost 3 bases, and 7 bases had no gene match. Per germline, CDR1 SGDLS and CDR2 YYNGEE. CDR3 length: 15 residues. This CDR3 is CASSDRTGDRYGYTF. DNA for the CDR3: TGTGCCAGCAGCGACCGGACAGGGGACCGCTATGGCTACACCTTC.

This chain links TRBV28 with TRBJ1-1; 10 nucleotides line up with TRBD1. V lost 4 bases, J lost 11 bases, and 16 bases stayed unmatched. Germline values: CDR1 MDHEN, CDR2 SYDVKM. This CDR3 is built from 16 residues. The chain's CDR3 is CASSSVPGQGNLAAFF. The CDR3 region has the DNA TGTGCCAGCAGTTCCGTACCGGGACAGGGGAACTTGGCGGCTTTCTTT.

The chain carries TRBV6-4 and TRBJ2-5, with 7 bases aligning to TRBD2. Looked up from germline, CDR1 is MRHNA and CDR2 is SNTAGT. There are 15 residues in the CDR3. V lost 5 bases and J lost 1; bases outside the gene matches: 7. CDR3 nucleotide sequence: TGTGCCAGCAGTCCTGGAGCGGGGCGCCAAGAGACCCAGTACTTC. Residues: CASSPGAGRQETQYF.

This chain's CDR3 is CASSLSVEDTQYF. In DNA, the CDR3 is TGCGCCAGCAGCTTAAGCGTCGAGGATACGCAGTATTTT. The chain has TRBV5-1 and TRBJ2-3; D gene uncertain. This CDR3 contains 13 residues. V was pared by 2 bases and J by 6 bases, with 10 bases between. Germline CDR1 reads SGHRS; CDR2 reads YFSETQ.

The chain uses TRBV18 and TRBJ1-5; 7 nucleotides agree with TRBD1. CDR1 and CDR2 (germline): KGHSH, LQKENI. V trimming: 6 bases; J trimming: 3 bases; junction bases outside the gene matches: 5. The CDR3 covers 14 residues. CDR3 sequence reads: CASSTGAFNQPQHF. CDR3 sequence (DNA): TGTGCCAGCTCTACAGGGGCTTTCAATCAGCCCCAGCATTTT.

The chain joins TRBV27 to TRBJ2-3; D possibly corresponds to TRBD1 (6 bases). This CDR3 contains 15 residues. Between the trimmed V and J ends, which lost 6 bases and 5 bases, there was a span of 18 bases. Germline V lookup: CDR1 MNHEY, CDR2 SMNVEV (reference sequence). The DNA of the CDR3 is TGTGCCAGCAGCCGCCCCGGGACACTGCAAGATACGCAGTATTTT. Amino acid sequence: CASSRPGTLQDTQYF.

This clone was counted once. V and J are TRBV4-1 and TRBJ1-5, with 7 bases matching TRBD1. CDR1 and CDR2 from the germline V gene are MGHRA and YSYEKL. The CDR3 runs 16 residues. The V and J ends lost 4 bases and 2 bases, in that order; junction bases with no gene match: 8. The CDR3 sequence: CASSPQRGGGNQPQHF. CDR3 DNA: TGCGCCAGCAGCCCCCAGAGAGGGGGCGGCAATCAGCCCCAGCATTTT.

This clone was seen just once. J is TRBJ1-2 and V is TRBV7-2; TRBD1 aligns across 9 bases. Germline V gene lookup returns CDR1 SGHTA and CDR2 FQGNSA. The CDR3 has 15 residues. The ends lost 5 bases at V and 7 bases at J; junction bases unmatched: 11. CDR3 sequence reads: CASSPAGTGIFGYTF. The CDR3, as DNA: TGTGCCAGCAGCCCTGCCGGGACAGGGATCTTTGGCTACACCTTC.

This clone appeared a single time. The chain links TRBV30 to TRBJ2-1; D gene uncertain. The CDR3 loop spans 15 amino acids. V was clipped by 2 bases and J by 0 bases, with 11 bases between them. Germline CDR1 and CDR2: GTSNPN and SVGIG (reference sequence). CDR3 residues: CAWSTLVASYNEQFF. CDR3 sequence (DNA): TGTGCCTGGAGTACCCTCGTAGCCTCCTACAATGAGCAGTTCTTC.

V gene TRBV4-3 combines with J gene TRBJ2-3, with a possible D match to TRBD2 (5 bases). CDR1 is LGHNA, CDR2 YSLEER, per germline. Trimming took off 3 bases at V and 1 base at J, with 8 bases between the two ends. The CDR3 has 14 amino acids. The DNA for the CDR3 is TGCGCCAGCAGCCACAAGGGAGGCACAGATACGCAGTATTTT. Encoded protein: CASSHKGGTDTQYF.